This T cell receptor beta chain derives from a study of blood T cell repertoires in COVID-19 (dated by TCRdb to the early 2020s). Context from the whole study: Collaborator samples came from the United States, Italy and Spain and covered acute and convalescent phases of COVID-19. The prospective study material was composed of cDNA or gDNA derived from T cells, B-cell-depleted T cells, or PBMCs. Deeply sampled blood TCRbeta repertoires from subjects exposed to, actively infected with, or recovered from COVID-19 were included in the dataset. The repertoires were made available in a free public database intended to serve as a resource for research on the immune response to SARS-CoV-2. Samples came from the ongoing ImmuneRACE study (first 160 participants) plus 1,254 subjects from 6 global collaborators. A de-identified subject ID, COVID-19 status, age in years and sex were almost always included in the sample metadata. Where available, HLA class I and class II types were taken from metadata supplied by the sample provider and were not determined by assay-based typing.

Whole blood was collected in K2EDTA tubes by collaborating institutions according to the institutions' own protocols. For TCRbeta analysis, collaborator samples were shipped as frozen whole blood, as isolated PBMCs, or as DNA extracted from either sample type. TCRbeta CDR3 regions were amplified from genomic DNA using the immunoSEQ Assay, a bias-controlled multiplex PCR. The authors processed their data as follows. Nucleated cell counts per sample were estimated from amplification of reference gene primers within the assay. To quantify the absolute abundance of each unique TCRbeta CDR3 rearrangement, sequence reads were collapsed and filtered. For each sample, productive Simpson clonality was calculated by taking the square root of Simpson's diversity index across productive rearrangements. TCRdb carries this immuneACCESS record with in-frame sequences only. Its versions omit some clonotypes, under half of them owing to an unresolved V gene in the studies checked, with the rest unexplained. V and J calls and clone size are as listed in that table; D and trimming were resolved from the DNA. The table for this sample lists tens of thousands of clones; 70% to 90% of them were counted only once. The ten largest account for 1.5% to 2% of the sample.

Details on this clone: Its antigen is not yet known. Base-call qualities are not available, and no considerably larger clone is one nucleotide away.

The junction shows trimming of 5 bases on V and 6 bases on J, and the gene matches do not reach 7 bases of it. From the cysteine up to the phenylalanine, the CDR3 has a length of 15 residues. Left in the record is the CDR3 DNA by itself, 45 bases read in frame from the first base. Sequences MNHEY (CDR1) and SMNVEV (CDR2) are obtained from the germline V gene (reference sequence). Summary of the overall study and its limitations: The quantity of clinical and demographic metadata differed by source and by participant and was supplied without curation.

The receptor was derived from a man aged 25-45 years with acute or convalescent COVID-19. The chain is assembled from TRBV27 and TRBJ1-6, with 7 central nucleotides matching TRBD1. Sequencing used peripheral blood. The sequenced DNA is TGTGCCAGCAGTCCCCGACAGGGCTTTAATTCACCCCTCCACTTT. Its product reads: CASSPRQGFNSPLHF.